This T cell receptor beta chain appears in the sequencing data of a study of human T cells and chemical hapten exposure. Points from the study as a whole: The study found that DPC sensitization did not change TCRs above 1 in 1000 frequency.

V was cut by 7 bases and J by 3 bases, with 11 bases left in between. The germline V gene has CDR1 MNHEY and CDR2 SVGEGT. The CDR3 loop spans 13 amino acids. Attachment of unique molecular identifiers to individual cDNA molecules was performed in the library. Each CDR3 protein gets one entry after TCRdb re-called the RACE reads with MiXCR. The top ten hold less than 2% of the sample, which has 70,000 to 95,000 distinct CDR3 sequences, around 9.3% seen once. Details on this clonotype: Antigen specificity is unknown.

Time point described: healthy volunteer bleed at 6 weeks. Total RNA was isolated from unfractionated whole blood. The sample consisted of whole blood. This clonotype was obtained from a female donor in good health. Some clones in this sample may be carry-over from other donors' samples. The J gene is TRBJ2-3, the V gene TRBV6-2 or TRBV6-3, with D possibly being TRBD1 (6 bases). CDR3: CASKGDLTDTQYF. In DNA, the CDR3 is TGTGCCAGCAAGGGGGATCTGACAGATACGCAGTATTTT.